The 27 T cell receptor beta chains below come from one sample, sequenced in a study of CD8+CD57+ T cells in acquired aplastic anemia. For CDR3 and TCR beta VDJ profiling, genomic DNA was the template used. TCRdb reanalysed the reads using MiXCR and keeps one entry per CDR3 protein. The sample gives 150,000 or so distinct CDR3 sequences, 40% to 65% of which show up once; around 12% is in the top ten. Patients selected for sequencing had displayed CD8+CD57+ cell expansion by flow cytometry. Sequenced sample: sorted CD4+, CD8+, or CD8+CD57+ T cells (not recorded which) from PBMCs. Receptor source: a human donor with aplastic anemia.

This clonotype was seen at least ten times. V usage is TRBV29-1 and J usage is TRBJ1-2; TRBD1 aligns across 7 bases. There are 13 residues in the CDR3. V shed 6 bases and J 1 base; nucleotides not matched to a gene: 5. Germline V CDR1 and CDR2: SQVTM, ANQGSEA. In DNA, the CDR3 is TGCAGCGTGGGGGGACAGAGTAACTATGGCTACACCTTC. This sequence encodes CSVGGQSNYGYTF. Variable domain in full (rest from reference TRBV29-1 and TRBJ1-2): SAVISQKPSRDICQRGTSLTIQCQVDSQVTMMFWYRQQPGQSLTLIATANQGSEATYESGFVIDKFPISRPNLTFSTLTVSNMSPEDSSIYLCSVGGQSNYGYTFGSGTRLTVV.

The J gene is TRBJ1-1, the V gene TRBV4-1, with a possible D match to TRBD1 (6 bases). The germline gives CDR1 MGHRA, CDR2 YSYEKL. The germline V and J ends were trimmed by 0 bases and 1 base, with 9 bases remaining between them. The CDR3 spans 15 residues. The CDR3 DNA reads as TGCGCCAGCAGCCAAGACGCACAGGGGAACACTGAAGCTTTCTTT. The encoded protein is CASSQDAQGNTEAFF.

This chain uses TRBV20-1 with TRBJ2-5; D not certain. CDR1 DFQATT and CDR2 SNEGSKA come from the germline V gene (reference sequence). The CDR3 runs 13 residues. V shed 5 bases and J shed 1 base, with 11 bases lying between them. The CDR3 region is CSAGEGLQETQYF. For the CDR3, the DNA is TGCAGTGCTGGGGAAGGGCTCCAAGAGACCCAGTACTTC.

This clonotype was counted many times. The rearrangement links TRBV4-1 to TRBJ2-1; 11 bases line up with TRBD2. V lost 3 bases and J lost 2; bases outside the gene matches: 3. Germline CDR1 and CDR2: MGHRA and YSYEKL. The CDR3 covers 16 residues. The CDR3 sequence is CASSHVAGGPYNEQFF. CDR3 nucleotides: TGCGCCAGCAGCCACGTAGCGGGGGGGCCCTACAATGAGCAGTTCTTC.

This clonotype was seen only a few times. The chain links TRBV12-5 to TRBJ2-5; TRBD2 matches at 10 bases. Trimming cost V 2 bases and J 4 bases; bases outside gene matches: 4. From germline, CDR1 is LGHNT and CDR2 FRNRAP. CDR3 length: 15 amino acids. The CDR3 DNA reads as TGTGCTAGTGGTTTGTTTCGGACTAGCGGAGAGACCCAGTACTTC. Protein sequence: CASGLFRTSGETQYF. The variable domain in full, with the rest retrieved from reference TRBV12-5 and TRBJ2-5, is DARVTQTPRHKVTEMGQEVTMRCQPILGHNTVFWYRQTMMQGLELLAYFRNRAPLDDSGMPKDRFSAEMPDATLATLKIQPSEPRDSAVYFCASGLFRTSGETQYFGPGTRLLVL.

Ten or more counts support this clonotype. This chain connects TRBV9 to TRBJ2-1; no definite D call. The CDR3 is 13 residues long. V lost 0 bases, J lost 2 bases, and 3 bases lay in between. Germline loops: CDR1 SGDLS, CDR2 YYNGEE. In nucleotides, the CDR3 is TGTGCCAGCAGCGTAGGGGCCTACAATGAGCAGTTCTTC. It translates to CASSVGAYNEQFF. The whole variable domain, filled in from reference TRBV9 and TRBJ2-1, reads DSGVTQTPKHLITATGQRVTLRCSPRSGDLSVYWYQQSLDQGLQFLIQYYNGEERAKGNILERFSAQQFPDLHSELNLSSLELGDSALYFCASSVGAYNEQFFGPGTRLTVL.

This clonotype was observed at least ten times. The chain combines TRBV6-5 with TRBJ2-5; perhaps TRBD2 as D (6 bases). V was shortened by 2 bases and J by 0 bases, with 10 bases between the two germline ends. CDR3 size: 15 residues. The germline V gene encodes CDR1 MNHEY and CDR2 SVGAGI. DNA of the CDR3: TGTGCCAGCAGTTACCTCCGGAGGGACCAAGAGACCCAGTACTTC. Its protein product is CASSYLRRDQETQYF.

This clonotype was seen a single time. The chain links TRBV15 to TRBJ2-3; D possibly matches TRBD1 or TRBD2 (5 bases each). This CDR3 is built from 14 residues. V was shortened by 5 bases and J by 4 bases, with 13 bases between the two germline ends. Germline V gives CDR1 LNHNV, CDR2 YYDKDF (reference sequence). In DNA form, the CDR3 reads TGTGCCACCAGCCGGGACCGGGTTCCAGATACGCAGTATTTT. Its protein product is CATSRDRVPDTQYF.

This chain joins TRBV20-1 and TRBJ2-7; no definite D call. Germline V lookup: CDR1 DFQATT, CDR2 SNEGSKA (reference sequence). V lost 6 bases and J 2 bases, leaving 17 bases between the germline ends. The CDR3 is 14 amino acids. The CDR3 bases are TGCAGTGCCGTCGGACGGATGACCCCCTACGAGCAGTACTTC. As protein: CSAVGRMTPYEQYF.

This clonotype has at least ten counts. CDR3 sequence (DNA): TGTGCCAGCAGCGGACGGGACTCCCGGGAGACCCAGTACTTC. It yields the protein CASSGRDSRETQYF. This chain joins TRBV9 and TRBJ2-5; D is possibly TRBD2 (6 bases). Germline V CDR1 and CDR2: SGDLS, YYNGEE. This CDR3 comprises 14 residues. The V gene lost 3 bases and the J gene lost 5 bases, with 14 bases spanning the gap.

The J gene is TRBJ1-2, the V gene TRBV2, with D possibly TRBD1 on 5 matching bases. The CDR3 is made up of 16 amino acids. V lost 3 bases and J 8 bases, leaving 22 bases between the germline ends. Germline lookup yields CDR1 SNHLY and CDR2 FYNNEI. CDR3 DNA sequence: TGTGCCAGCAGTGACTTCCCAGGCGGGGGTGATCGGGGCTACACCTTC. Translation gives CASSDFPGGGDRGYTF.

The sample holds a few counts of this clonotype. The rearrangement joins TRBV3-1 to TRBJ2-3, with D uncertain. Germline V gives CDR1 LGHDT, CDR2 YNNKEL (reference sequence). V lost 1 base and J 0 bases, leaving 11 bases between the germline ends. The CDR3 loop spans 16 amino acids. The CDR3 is CASSQAIVPSTDTQYF. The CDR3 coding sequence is TGTGCCAGCAGCCAAGCCATCGTTCCTAGCACAGATACGCAGTATTTT.

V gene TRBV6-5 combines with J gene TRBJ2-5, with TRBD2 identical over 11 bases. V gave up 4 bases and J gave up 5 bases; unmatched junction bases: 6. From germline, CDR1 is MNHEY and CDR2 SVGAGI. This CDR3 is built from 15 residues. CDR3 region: CASSSASGGRETQYF. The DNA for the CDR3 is TGTGCCAGCAGTTCCGCTAGCGGGGGGAGGGAGACCCAGTACTTC.

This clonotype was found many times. CDR3 in DNA: TGTGCCAGTAGTAGAGGGCCGGGCGACTACGAGCAGTACTTC. Its translation: CASSRGPGDYEQYF. This chain connects TRBV19 to TRBJ2-7; weak D call: TRBD2 (5 bases). Germline lookup yields CDR1 LNHDA and CDR2 SQIVND (reference sequence). The CDR3 contains 14 residues. The V end lost 4 bases, the J end lost 3 bases, and 13 bases lay between the germline ends.

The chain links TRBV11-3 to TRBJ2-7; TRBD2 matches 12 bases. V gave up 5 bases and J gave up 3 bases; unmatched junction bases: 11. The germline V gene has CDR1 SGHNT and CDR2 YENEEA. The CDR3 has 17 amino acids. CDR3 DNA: TGTGCCAGCAGCGACCCGGGACTAGCGGGCGGCCGCTACGAGCAGTACTTC. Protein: CASSDPGLAGGRYEQYF. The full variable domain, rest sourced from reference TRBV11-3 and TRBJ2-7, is EAGVVQSPRYKIIEKKQPVAFWCNPISGHNTLYWYLQNLGQGPELLIRYENEEAVDDSQLPKDRFSAERLKGVDSTLKIQPAELGDSAVYLCASSDPGLAGGRYEQYFGPGTRLTVT.

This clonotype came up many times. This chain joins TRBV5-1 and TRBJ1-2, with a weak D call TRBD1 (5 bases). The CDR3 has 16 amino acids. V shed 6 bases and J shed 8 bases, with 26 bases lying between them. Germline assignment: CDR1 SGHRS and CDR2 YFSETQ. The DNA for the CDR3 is TGCGCCAGCATCCCCGGGACGGGGCCTCCTATAGGGGGCTACACCTTC. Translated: CASIPGTGPPIGGYTF.

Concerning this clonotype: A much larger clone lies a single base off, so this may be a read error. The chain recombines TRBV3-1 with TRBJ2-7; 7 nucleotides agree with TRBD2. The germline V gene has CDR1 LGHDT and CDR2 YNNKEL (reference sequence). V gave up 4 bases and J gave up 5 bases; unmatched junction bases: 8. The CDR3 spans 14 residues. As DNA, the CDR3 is TGTGCCAGCAGCCCCGGGGCTAGCGGACACGAGCAGTACTTC. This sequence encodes CASSPGASGHEQYF.

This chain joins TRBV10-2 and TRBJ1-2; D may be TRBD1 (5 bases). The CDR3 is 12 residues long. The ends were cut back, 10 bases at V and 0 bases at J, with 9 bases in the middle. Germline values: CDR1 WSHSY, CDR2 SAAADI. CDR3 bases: TGCGCCACCCAAGGGGCTAACTATGGCTACACCTTC. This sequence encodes CATQGANYGYTF.

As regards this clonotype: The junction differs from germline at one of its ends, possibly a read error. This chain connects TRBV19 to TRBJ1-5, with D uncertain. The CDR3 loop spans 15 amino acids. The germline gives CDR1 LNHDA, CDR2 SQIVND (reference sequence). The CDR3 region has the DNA TGTGCCAGTCGTATTATCTGGGGTTCAAATCAGCCCCAGCATTTT. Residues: CASRIIWGSNQPQHF. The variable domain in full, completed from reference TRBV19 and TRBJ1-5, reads DGGITQSPKYLFRKEGQNVTLSCEQNLNHDAMYWYRQDPGQGLRLIYYSQIVNDFQKGDIAEGYSVSREKKESFPLTVTSAQKNPTAFYLCASRIIWGSNQPQHFGDGTRLSIL.

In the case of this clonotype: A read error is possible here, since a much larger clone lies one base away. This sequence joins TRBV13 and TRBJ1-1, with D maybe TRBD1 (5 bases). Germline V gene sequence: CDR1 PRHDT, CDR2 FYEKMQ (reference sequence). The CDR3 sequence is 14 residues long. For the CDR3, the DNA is TGTGCCAGCAGCTTAGGTCGGGGGAACACTGGAGCTTTCTTT. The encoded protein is CASSLGRGNTGAFF.

CDR3 region: CASIRTGDTEAFF. The CDR3 nucleotides read TGTGCCAGCATCAGGACAGGCGACACTGAAGCTTTCTTT. This chain uses TRBV25-1 with TRBJ1-1, with TRBD1 matching 7 bases. Unmatched junction bases numbered 5, after V lost 7 bases and J lost 3 bases. CDR3 length: 13 amino acids. Germline CDR1 MGHDK, CDR2 SYGVNS.

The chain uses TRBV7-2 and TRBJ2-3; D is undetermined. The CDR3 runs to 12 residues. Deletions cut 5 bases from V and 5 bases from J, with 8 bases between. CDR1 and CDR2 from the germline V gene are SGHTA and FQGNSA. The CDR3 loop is CASSRTQDTQYF. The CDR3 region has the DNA TGTGCCAGCAGCCGCACCCAAGATACGCAGTATTTT.

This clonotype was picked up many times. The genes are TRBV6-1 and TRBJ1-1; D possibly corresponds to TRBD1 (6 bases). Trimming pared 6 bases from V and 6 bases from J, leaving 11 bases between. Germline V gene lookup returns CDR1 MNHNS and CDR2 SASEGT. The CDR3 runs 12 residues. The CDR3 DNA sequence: TGTGCCAGCAGCCACTACAGGGCTGAAGCTTTCTTT. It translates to CASSHYRAEAFF.

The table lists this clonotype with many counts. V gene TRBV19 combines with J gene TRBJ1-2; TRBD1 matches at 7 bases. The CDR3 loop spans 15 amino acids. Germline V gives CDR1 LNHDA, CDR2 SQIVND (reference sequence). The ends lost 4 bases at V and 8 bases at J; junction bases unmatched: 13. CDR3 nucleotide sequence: TGTGCCAGTAGTAAACCGGGACAGTTGCTCGTAGGCTACACCTTC. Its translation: CASSKPGQLLVGYTF.

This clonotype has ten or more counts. The CDR3 here is CASSESLEGGHSNQPQHF. In nucleotides, the CDR3 is TGCGCCAGCAGTGAGTCGCTGGAGGGTGGACATAGCAATCAGCCCCAGCATTTT. This chain uses TRBV10-1 with TRBJ1-5; D may be TRBD1 (5 bases). V was trimmed by 0 bases and J by 0 bases, leaving 15 bases between them. CDR3 length: 18 amino acids. The germline V gene encodes CDR1 WNHNN and CDR2 SYGVQD (reference sequence).

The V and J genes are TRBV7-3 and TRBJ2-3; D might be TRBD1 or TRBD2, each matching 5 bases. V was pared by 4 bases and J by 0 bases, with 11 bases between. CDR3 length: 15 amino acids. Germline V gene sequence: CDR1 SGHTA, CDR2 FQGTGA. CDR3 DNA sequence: TGTGCCAGCAGCTCCCGGGACGGTAGCACAGATACGCAGTATTTT. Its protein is CASSSRDGSTDTQYF.

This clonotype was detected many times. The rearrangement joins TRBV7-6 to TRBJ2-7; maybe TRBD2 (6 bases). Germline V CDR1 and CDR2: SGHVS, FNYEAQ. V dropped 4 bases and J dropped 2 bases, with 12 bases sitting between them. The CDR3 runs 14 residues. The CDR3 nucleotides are TGTGCCAGCAGCTCCGGGACTCTTACCTACGAGCAGTACTTC. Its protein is CASSSGTLTYEQYF. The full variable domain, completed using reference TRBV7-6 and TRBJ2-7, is GAGVSQSPRYKVTKRGQDVALRCDPISGHVSLYWYRQALGQGPEFLTYFNYEAQQDKSGLPNDRFSAERPEGSISTLTIQRTEQRDSAMYRCASSSGTLTYEQYFGPGTRLTVT.